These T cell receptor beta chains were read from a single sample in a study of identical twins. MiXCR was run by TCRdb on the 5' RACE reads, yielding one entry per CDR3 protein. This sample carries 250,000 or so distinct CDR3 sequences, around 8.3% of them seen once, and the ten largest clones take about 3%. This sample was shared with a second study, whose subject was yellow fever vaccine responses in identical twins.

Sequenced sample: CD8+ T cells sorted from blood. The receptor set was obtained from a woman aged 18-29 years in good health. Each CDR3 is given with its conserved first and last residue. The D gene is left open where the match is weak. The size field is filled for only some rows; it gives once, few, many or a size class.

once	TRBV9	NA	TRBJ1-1	CASSVEGVMNTEAFF	TGTGCCAGCAGCGTAGAGGGGGTTATGAACACTGAAGCTTTCTTT
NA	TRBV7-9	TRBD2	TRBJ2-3	CASSPLAGEHTDTQYF	TGTGCCAGCAGCCCTCTAGCGGGGGAGCACACAGATACGCAGTATTTT
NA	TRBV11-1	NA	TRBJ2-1	CASSLGLWASESSYNEQFF	TGTGCCAGCAGCTTAGGTCTATGGGCTAGCGAAAGCTCCTACAATGAGCAGTTCTTC
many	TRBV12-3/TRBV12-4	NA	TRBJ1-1	CASTTPGTEAFF	TGTGCCAGCACGACCCCCGGGACAGAAGCTTTCTTT
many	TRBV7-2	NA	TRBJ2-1	CASSLMGNEQFF	TGTGCCAGCAGCTTAATGGGCAATGAGCAGTTCTTC
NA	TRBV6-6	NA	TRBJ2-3	CASSPLALRADTQYF	TGTGCCAGCAGTCCGCTGGCCCTCCGCGCAGATACGCAGTATTTT
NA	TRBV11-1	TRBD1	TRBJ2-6	CASSFGAGGFSGANVLTF	TGTGCCAGCAGCTTCGGTGCAGGGGGCTTCTCTGGGGCCAACGTCCTGACTTTC
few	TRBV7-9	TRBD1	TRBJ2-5	CASNTGAQETQYF	TGTGCCAGCAATACAGGGGCCCAAGAGACCCAGTACTTC
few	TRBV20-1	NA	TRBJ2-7	CSARGSGGREQYF	TGCAGTGCTAGAGGGTCCGGGGGGCGCGAGCAGTACTTC
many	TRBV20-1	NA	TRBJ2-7	CSARDLGEELQSEQYF	TGCAGTGCTAGAGATCTGGGCGAAGAGCTTCAATCCGAGCAGTACTTC
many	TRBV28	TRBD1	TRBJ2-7	CASSSEYGQGGNAYEQYF	TGTGCCAGCAGTTCTGAATACGGACAGGGAGGAAATGCCTACGAGCAGTACTTC
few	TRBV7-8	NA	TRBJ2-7	CASSPIRAGNEQYF	TGTGCCAGCAGCCCAATCAGGGCAGGGAACGAGCAGTACTTC
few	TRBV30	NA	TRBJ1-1	CAWSIGSTEAFF	TGTGCCTGGAGTATCGGAAGCACTGAAGCTTTCTTT
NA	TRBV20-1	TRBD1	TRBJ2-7	CSARGGTGVSSYEQYF	TGCAGTGCTAGGGGTGGAACAGGGGTTTCTTCCTACGAGCAGTACTTC
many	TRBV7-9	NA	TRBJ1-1	CASTFGGNTEAFF	TGTGCCAGCACCTTTGGTGGTAACACTGAAGCTTTCTTT
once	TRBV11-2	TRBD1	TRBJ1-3	CASSAYRGTGNTIYF	TGTGCCAGCAGCGCATACAGGGGAACTGGAAACACCATATATTTT
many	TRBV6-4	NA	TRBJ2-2	CASAASNTGELFF	TGTGCCAGCGCCGCGTCGAACACCGGGGAGCTGTTTTTT
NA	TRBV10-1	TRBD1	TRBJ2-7	CASSGPGTGPSYEQYF	TGCGCCAGCAGTGGGCCCGGGACAGGGCCGTCCTACGAGCAGTACTTC
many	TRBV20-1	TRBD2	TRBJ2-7	CSAREISTSGEFYEQYF	TGCAGTGCTAGAGAGATCTCCACTAGCGGGGAGTTCTACGAGCAGTACTTC
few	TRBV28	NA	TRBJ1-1	CASSLDRPLPEAFF	TGTGCCAGCAGCCTAGACAGGCCGCTGCCTGAAGCTTTCTTT
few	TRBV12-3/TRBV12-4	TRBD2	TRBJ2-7	CASSRGGESYEEQYF	TGTGCCAGCAGCCGGGGGGGGGAATCCTACGAGGAGCAGTACTTC
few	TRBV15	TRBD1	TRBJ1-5	CATSRGQGGNQPQHF	TGTGCCACCAGCAGGGGACAGGGTGGCAATCAGCCCCAGCATTTT
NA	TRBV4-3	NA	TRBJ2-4	CASSPSGGGLKNIQYF	TGCGCCAGCAGCCCGTCCGGGGGAGGCCTAAAAAACATTCAGTACTTC
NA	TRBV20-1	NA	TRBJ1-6	CSARDLAGGENSPLHF	TGCAGTGCTAGAGATCTAGCGGGAGGGGAGAATTCACCCCTCCACTTT
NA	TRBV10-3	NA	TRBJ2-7	CAISDTSSYEQYF	TGTGCCATCAGTGATACCTCGTCCTACGAGCAGTACTTC
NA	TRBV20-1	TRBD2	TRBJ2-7	CSARLAGYEQYF	TGCAGTGCTAGACTAGCGGGCTACGAGCAGTACTTC
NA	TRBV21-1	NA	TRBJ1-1	CASSKALETARGNTEAFF	TGTGCCAGCAGCAAAGCGCTGGAGACGGCCCGGGGGAACACTGAAGCTTTCTTT
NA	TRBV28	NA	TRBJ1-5	CATTTEGGQHQHF	TGTGCCACCACGACTGAGGGGGGTCAGCACCAGCATTTT
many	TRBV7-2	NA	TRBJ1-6	CASKIRDNYNSPLHF	TGTGCCAGCAAGATTCGGGACAACTATAATTCACCCCTCCACTTT
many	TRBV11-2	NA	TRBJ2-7	CASSLWTYEQYF	TGTGCCAGCAGCTTATGGACCTACGAGCAGTACTTC
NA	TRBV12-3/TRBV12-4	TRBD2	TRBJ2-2	CASSFTSVETGELFF	TGTGCCAGCAGTTTTACTAGCGTAGAAACCGGGGAGCTGTTTTTT
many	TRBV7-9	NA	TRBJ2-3	CASSLEGGYTDTQYF	TGTGCCAGCAGCTTAGAGGGAGGCTACACAGATACGCAGTATTTT
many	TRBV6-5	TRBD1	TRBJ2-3	CASSYVGTDGADTQYF	TGTGCCAGCAGTTATGTCGGGACAGATGGCGCAGATACGCAGTATTTT
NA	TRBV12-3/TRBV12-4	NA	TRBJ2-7	CASSLGLWDEQYF	TGTGCCAGCAGTCTGGGACTTTGGGACGAGCAGTACTTC
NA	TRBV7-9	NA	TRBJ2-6	CASSLVPETGANVLTF	TGTGCCAGCAGCTTAGTTCCGGAAACTGGGGCCAACGTCCTGACTTTC
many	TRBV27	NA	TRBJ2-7	CASSLLGQGYEQYF	TGTGCCAGCAGTTTATTGGGGCAAGGCTACGAGCAGTACTTC
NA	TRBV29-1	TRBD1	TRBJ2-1	CSVEDLLGTAYNEQFF	TGCAGCGTTGAAGATCTCCTCGGGACAGCGTACAATGAGCAGTTCTTC
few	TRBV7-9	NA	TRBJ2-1	CASSLYGGGYEQFF	TGTGCCAGCAGCTTATACGGGGGTGGGTATGAGCAGTTCTTC
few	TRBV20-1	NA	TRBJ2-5	CSAREYRQETQYF	TGCAGTGCTAGGGAATACCGCCAAGAGACCCAGTACTTC
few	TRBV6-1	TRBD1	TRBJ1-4	CASKRDRVATNEKLFF	TGTGCCAGCAAACGAGACAGGGTTGCAACTAATGAAAAACTGTTTTTT
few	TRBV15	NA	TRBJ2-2	CATSRDRLPGTGELFF	TGTGCCACCAGCAGAGATCGACTGCCTGGCACCGGGGAGCTGTTTTTT
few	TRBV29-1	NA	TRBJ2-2	CSATGETGELFF	TGCAGCGCCACGGGGGAAACCGGGGAGCTGTTTTTT
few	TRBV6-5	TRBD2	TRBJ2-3	CASSYSSGGATDTQYF	TGTGCCAGCAGTTACTCGAGCGGGGGGGCAACAGATACGCAGTATTTT
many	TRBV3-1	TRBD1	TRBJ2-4	CASREQGKNIQYF	TGTGCCAGCAGAGAACAGGGGAAAAACATTCAGTACTTC
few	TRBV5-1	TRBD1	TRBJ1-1	CASRLAGGTEAFF	TGCGCCAGCAGATTGGCAGGGGGGACTGAAGCTTTCTTT
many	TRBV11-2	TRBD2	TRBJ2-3	CASSLDRTSGITDTQYF	TGTGCCAGCAGCTTAGATAGGACTAGCGGGATTACAGATACGCAGTATTTT
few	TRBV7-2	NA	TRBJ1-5	CASSQGRFNQPQHF	TGTGCCAGCAGCCAGGGACGGTTTAATCAGCCCCAGCATTTT
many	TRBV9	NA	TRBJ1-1	CASSDPLGGNTEAFF	TGTGCCAGCAGTGACCCCCTGGGGGGGAACACTGAAGCTTTCTTT
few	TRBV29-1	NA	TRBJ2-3	CSVEEDTQYF	TGCAGCGTTGAGGAAGATACGCAGTATTTT
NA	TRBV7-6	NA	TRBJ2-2	CASSAMKGLPLDGELFF	TGTGCCAGCAGCGCCATGAAGGGACTCCCGTTGGACGGGGAGCTGTTTTTT
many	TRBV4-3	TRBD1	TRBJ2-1	CASSQDLAGQGGNEQFF	TGCGCCAGCAGCCAAGATCTTGCGGGACAGGGCGGCAATGAGCAGTTCTTC
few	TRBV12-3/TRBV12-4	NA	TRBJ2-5	CASSLSPWETQYF	TGTGCCAGCAGTTTATCCCCGTGGGAGACCCAGTACTTC
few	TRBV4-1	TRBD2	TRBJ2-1	CASSPHGASGGEFAYNEQFF	TGCGCCAGCAGCCCCCATGGGGCTAGCGGGGGGGAATTCGCCTACAATGAGCAGTTCTTC
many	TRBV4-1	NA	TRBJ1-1	CASSQDPENTEAFF	TGCGCCAGCAGCCAAGACCCGGAGAACACTGAAGCTTTCTTT
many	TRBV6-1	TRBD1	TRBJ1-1	CASSRDRPFAEAFF	TGTGCCAGCAGCCGGGACAGGCCCTTCGCTGAAGCTTTCTTT
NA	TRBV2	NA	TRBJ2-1	CASRSGAYNEQFF	TGTGCCAGCAGGAGCGGAGCCTACAATGAGCAGTTCTTC
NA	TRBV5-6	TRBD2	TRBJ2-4	CASSPGELAGGLAKNIQYF	TGTGCCAGCAGCCCGGGGGAGCTAGCGGGGGGACTAGCCAAAAACATTCAGTACTTC
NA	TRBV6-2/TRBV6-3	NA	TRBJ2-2	CASSYYGVDTGELFF	TGTGCCAGCAGTTACTATGGTGTGGACACCGGGGAGCTGTTTTTT
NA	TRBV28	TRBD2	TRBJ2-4	CASSERGGWDKNIQYF	TGTGCCAGCAGTGAGCGGGGGGGCTGGGACAAAAACATTCAGTACTTC